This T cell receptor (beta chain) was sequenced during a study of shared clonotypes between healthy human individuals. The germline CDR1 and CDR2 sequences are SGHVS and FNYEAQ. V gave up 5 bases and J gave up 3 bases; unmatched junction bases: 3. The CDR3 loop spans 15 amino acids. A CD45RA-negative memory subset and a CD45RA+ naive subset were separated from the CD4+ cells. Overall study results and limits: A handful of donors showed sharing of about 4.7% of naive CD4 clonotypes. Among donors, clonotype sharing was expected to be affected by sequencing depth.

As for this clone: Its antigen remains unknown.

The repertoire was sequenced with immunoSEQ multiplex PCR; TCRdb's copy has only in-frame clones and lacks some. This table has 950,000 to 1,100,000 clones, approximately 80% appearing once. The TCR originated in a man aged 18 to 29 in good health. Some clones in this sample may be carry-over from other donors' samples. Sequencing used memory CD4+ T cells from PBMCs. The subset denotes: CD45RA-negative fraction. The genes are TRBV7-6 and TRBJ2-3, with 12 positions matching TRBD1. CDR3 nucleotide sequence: TGTGCCAGCAGCCCGGGACAGGGGGCGACAGATACGCAGTATTTT. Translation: CASSPGQGATDTQYF.